A selection of T cell receptor beta chains follows, all from one sample in a study of T cells after yellow fever vaccination. TCRdb re-derived calls from the 5' RACE reads in MiXCR, one entry per CDR3 protein. The table has around 100,000 distinct CDR3 sequences, around 8% seen once. This material consisted of CD8+ T cells sorted from PBMCs, taken 45 days after the yellow fever booster vaccination. The origin of the receptors is a man in his thirties or forties who received the YFV17D yellow fever vaccine. Each CDR3 is given with its conserved first and last residue. The order of the fields is J gene, D gene, V gene, clone size, CDR3 DNA, CDR3 protein. A D gene is named only where the DNA matches it firmly. For some rows the clone size is stated as once, few or many, or as a class when expanded; others skip it.

>TRBJ1-4|-|TRBV3-1|-
TGTGCCAGCAGCCAATATTCTGCGCAGGAAAAACTGTTTTTT
CASSQYSAQEKLFF
>TRBJ2-7|TRBD2|TRBV12-3/TRBV12-4|many
TGTGCCAGCAGTTCAGCGGGACTCCTGTACGAGCAGTACTTC
CASSSAGLLYEQYF
>TRBJ2-2|-|TRBV15|many
TGTGCCACCAGCAGCCCGGGACTCCTCGGGGAGCTGTTTTTT
CATSSPGLLGELFF
>TRBJ1-2|-|TRBV4-3|many
TGCGCCAGCAGCCAAGATCTGTCCAACTATGGCTACACCTTC
CASSQDLSNYGYTF
>TRBJ2-7|TRBD2|TRBV5-5|many
TGTGCCAGCGGGATAGCGGGAGGGCCGTTCCCCTACGAGCAGTACTTC
CASGIAGGPFPYEQYF
>TRBJ2-3|TRBD1|TRBV27|-
TGTGCCAGCAGTTTAAAGTGGGACAGGGGTTCGGGCACAGATACGCAGTATTTT
CASSLKWDRGSGTDTQYF
>TRBJ1-1|TRBD1|TRBV6-5|many
TGTGCCAGCAGTTACTCGACAGGGGCTAACACTGAAGCTTTCTTT
CASSYSTGANTEAFF
>TRBJ1-1|-|TRBV5-6|many
TGTGCCAGCAGCCCCGATAGGCGTGGAGACAGAGAAGCTTTCTTT
CASSPDRRGDREAFF
>TRBJ2-2|TRBD2|TRBV28|-
TGTGCCATTTCGAGCGGGAGAGGGACCGGGGAGCTGTTTTTT
CAISSGRGTGELFF
>TRBJ2-5|TRBD1|TRBV7-2|-
TGTGCCAGCAGCCCCCTAACCGGACAGGACCAAGAGACCCAGTACTTC
CASSPLTGQDQETQYF
>TRBJ2-7|TRBD2|TRBV4-3|many
TGCGCCAGCAGCCAAGACCCGGTAGCGGGAGGGCCGTACGAGCAGTACTTC
CASSQDPVAGGPYEQYF
>TRBJ2-3|-|TRBV28|-
TGTGCCAGCGGATTCGGGGCCTACACCGGGACCACAGATACGCAGTATTTT
CASGFGAYTGTTDTQYF
>TRBJ2-5|TRBD1|TRBV7-7|many
TGTGCTAGCAGCTTACTCAGGGGGCAAGAGACCCAGTACTTC
CASSLLRGQETQYF
>TRBJ2-1|-|TRBV29-1|-
TGCAGCGTAGGACAGCACAATGAGCAGTTCTTC
CSVGQHNEQFF
>TRBJ2-1|TRBD2|TRBV28|many
TGTGCCAGCAGTGGGACTAGCGGGAGTTACAATGAGCAGTTCTTC
CASSGTSGSYNEQFF
>TRBJ2-7|TRBD2|TRBV15|many
TGTGCCACCAGCACCCTTCTAGCGGGAGGATCCGAGCAGTACTTC
CATSTLLAGGSEQYF
>TRBJ2-3|-|TRBV11-2|many
TGTGCCAGCAGCCCGTCGACTGGCACAGATACGCAGTATTTT
CASSPSTGTDTQYF
>TRBJ2-5|-|TRBV5-4|-
TGTGCCAGCAGCTTGGCCCGACAGGTTACCTTC
CASSLARQVTF
>TRBJ2-7|TRBD1|TRBV4-1|few
TGCGCCAGCAGCCAAGTGGGGACAGGGTTGTACGAGCAGTACTTC
CASSQVGTGLYEQYF
>TRBJ2-7|TRBD2|TRBV20-1|many
TGCAGTGCTAGAGCGTTGACTAGCGGGAGCTACGAGCAGTACTTC
CSARALTSGSYEQYF
>TRBJ1-4|-|TRBV12-3/TRBV12-4|many
TGTGCCAGCAGAGCGAGACGGCATCTTAATGAAAAACTGTTTTTT
CASRARRHLNEKLFF
>TRBJ2-7|TRBD2|TRBV9|-
TGTGCCAGCACCGCAGGCGGGAGTTGGTCCTACGAGCAGTACTTC
CASTAGGSWSYEQYF